The present entry profiles one TCR beta chain with its context. Its antigen remains unknown. V gave up 6 bases and J gave up 3 bases; unmatched junction bases: 5. The length of the CDR3 is 14 residues. Per germline, CDR1 MNHEY and CDR2 SVGAGI. These data are taken from a study of beta chain features in type 1 diabetes. Whole-study findings and limits: Shorter TCRB CDR3s, moderately but significantly so, marked every one of the four CD4+ subsets in Type 1 diabetes patients.

cDNA synthesis used the whole RNA isolate, giving expressed TCRB sequences. Using immunoSEQ multiplex PCR, the repertoire was profiled, and TCRdb retains in-frame clones only, with some absent. This table holds more than 550,000 clones, more than 12% found once. Sequenced sample: naive CD4+ T cells from blood. The TCR originated in a man between 18 and 35 years old with type 1 diabetes. V gene TRBV6-5 combines with J gene TRBJ2-7; 10 bases fit TRBD1. The CDR3: CASRLDRGYYEQYF. CDR3 nucleotide sequence: TGTGCCAGCAGGCTGGACAGGGGGTACTACGAGCAGTACTTC.